Sample share makes the clone carrying this T cell receptor beta chain medium-sized. Antigen unknown. In the authors' workflow: Sample-level TCR yields exhibited a median of roughly 96,000, with a range of 23,224 to 690,600. A single record per CDR3 protein comes from TCRdb applying MiXCR to the RACE reads. TCRdb's processing, not the authors', yielded these V and J calls. The table includes 75,000 to 80,000 distinct CDR3 sequences, about 9.2% detected once. The data were obtained in a study of human T cells and chemical hapten exposure. Broader study findings: TCRs above 1 in 1000 frequency stayed constant with DPC sensitization.

The time point here: healthy volunteer bleed at 6 weeks. The authors extracted total RNA from unfractionated whole blood. The CDR3 contains 17 residues. Trimming shortened V by 0 bases and J by 6 bases, and 15 bases separated the two germline ends. Germline V gene data show CDR1 as SGHVS and CDR2 as FNYEAQ. The material sequenced was whole blood. The receptor's source is a female donor in good health. Some clones in this sample may be carry-over from other donors' samples. The V call is TRBV7-6, the J call TRBJ1-6, with D tentatively TRBD1 (6 bases). The CDR3 DNA reads TGTGCCAGCAGCTTAGCTCCCGTGGGGGGCCCTAATTCACCCCTCCACTTT. Protein product: CASSLAPVGGPNSPLHF.